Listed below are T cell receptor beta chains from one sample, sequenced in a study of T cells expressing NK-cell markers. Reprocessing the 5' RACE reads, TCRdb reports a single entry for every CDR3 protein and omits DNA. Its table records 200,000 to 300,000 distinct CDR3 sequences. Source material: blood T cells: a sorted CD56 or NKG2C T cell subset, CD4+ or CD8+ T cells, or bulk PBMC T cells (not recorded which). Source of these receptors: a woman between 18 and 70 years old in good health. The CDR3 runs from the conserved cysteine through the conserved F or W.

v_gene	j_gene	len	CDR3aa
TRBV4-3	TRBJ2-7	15	CASSQGTELSYEQYF
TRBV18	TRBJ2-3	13	CASSPPSSDTQYF
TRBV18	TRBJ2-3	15	CASSPWDSTPDTQYF
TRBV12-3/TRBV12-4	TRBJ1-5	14	CASSPDRPNQPQHF
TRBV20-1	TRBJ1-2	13	CSARAGTGYGYTF
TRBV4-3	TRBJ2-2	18	CASSQERTSGRNTGELFF
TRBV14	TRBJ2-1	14	CASSPGQRYNEQFF
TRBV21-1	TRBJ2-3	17	CASSKDGGTSGANTQYF
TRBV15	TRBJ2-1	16	CATSRGGGNTYNEQFF
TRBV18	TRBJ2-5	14	CASSPAGLQETQYF
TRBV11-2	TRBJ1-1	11	CASSLDLEAFF
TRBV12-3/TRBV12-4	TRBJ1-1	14	CASSFGQRRAGAFF
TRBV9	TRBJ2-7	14	CASTGTSGTREQYF
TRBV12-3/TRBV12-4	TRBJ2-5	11	CASSPDRVQYF
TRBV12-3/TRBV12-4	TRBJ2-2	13	CASSPAATGELFF
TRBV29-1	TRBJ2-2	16	CSVVASGSWNTGELFF
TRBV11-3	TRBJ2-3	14	CASSMTSWGDTQYF
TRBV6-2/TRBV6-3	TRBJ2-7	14	CASRLAGDRYEQYF
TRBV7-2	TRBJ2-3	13	CASSPYSTDTQYF
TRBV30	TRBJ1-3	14	CAGSRGTAGNTIYF
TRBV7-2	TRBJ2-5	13	CASSLPPGKTQYF
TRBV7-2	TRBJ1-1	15	CASSFGGPMNTEAFF
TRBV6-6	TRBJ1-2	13	CASSYGQVYGYTF
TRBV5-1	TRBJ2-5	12	CASSTPPETQYF
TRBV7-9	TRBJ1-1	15	CASSLYPGLNTEAFF
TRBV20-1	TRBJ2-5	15	CSARARQGMGETQYF
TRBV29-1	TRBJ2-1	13	CSVGAGGRNEQFF
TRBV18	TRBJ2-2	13	CASTMRHTGELFF
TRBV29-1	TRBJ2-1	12	CSVGPGYNEQFF
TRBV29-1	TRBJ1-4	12	CSAQGADEKLFF
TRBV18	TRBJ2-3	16	CASSNQWGQITDTQYF
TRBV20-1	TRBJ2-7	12	CSATEVGYEQYF
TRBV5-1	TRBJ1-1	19	CASSLGGGIANTRRTEAFF
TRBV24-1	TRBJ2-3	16	CATSDSRDSGPDTQYF
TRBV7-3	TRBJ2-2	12	CASSFNIGELFF
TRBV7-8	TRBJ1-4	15	CASSPPGGNNEKLFF
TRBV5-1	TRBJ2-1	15	CASSFMGLAGDEQFF
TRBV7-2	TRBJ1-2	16	CASSLTGGKANYGYTF
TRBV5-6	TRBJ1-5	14	CASSTGQGMEPQHF